Below, 21 T cell receptor beta chains from the same sample are listed, as sequenced in a study of CD8 T cells in ankylosing spondylitis. In TCRdb, the 5' RACE reads were re-called with MiXCR into one record per CDR3 protein. The sample has 250,000 to 350,000 distinct CDR3 sequences; about 19% are singletons. The source material was blood, either unsorted or a sorted T cell fraction (not recorded which). Receptors originate from a male donor with ankylosing spondylitis or in good health (not recorded which).

The chain joins TRBV6-1 to TRBJ2-7; 7 bases map to TRBD1. Germline CDR1 is MNHNS and CDR2 is SASEGT. After removal of 1 base from V and 0 bases from J, the junction contained 3 bases not matched to a gene. This CDR3 is built from 15 residues. CDR3 DNA: TGTGCCAGCAGTGAAGGGACAGGCCACTCCTACGAGCAGTACGTC. This encodes CASSEGTGHSYEQYV.

The V call is TRBV14, the J call TRBJ1-1, with 7 bases matching TRBD1. The CDR3 contains 13 residues. Germline V CDR1 and CDR2: SGHDN, FVKESK. Trimming removed 6 bases from V and 5 bases from J; junction bases left unmatched: 6. As DNA, the CDR3 is TGTGCCAGCAGTCACCGACAGGGAACTGAAGCTTTCTTT. Encoded protein: CASSHRQGTEAFF. The whole variable domain, remainder taken from reference TRBV14 and TRBJ1-1, is EAGVTQFPSHSVIEKGQTVTLRCDPISGHDNLYWYRRVMGKEIKFLLHFVKESKQDESGMPNNRFLAERTGGTYSTLKVQPAELEDSGVYFCASSHRQGTEAFFGQGTRLTVV.

The chain carries TRBV7-3 and TRBJ2-3; weak D call: TRBD1 (5 bases). CDR3 length: 13 amino acids. Germline assignment: CDR1 SGHTA and CDR2 FQGTGA. Trimming stripped 6 bases from V and 3 bases from J, with 10 bases between. The CDR3 is CASSHQGTDTQYF. The CDR3 DNA reads TGTGCCAGCAGTCATCAGGGAACAGATACGCAGTATTTT.

This clonotype was picked up a small number of times. V is TRBV29-1 and J is TRBJ1-1; no clear D gene. The ends were cut back, 6 bases at V and 2 bases at J, with 16 bases in the middle. Per the germline V gene, CDR1 is SQVTM and CDR2 is ANQGSEA. The CDR3 spans 14 residues. CDR3 residues: CSVGSWVGNTEAFF. Written as DNA, the CDR3 is TGCAGCGTGGGGTCATGGGTCGGAAACACTGAAGCTTTCTTT.

This clonotype was observed many times. The chain recombines TRBV12-3 or TRBV12-4 with TRBJ2-1; 9 bases align to TRBD1. CDR3 length: 15 residues. With 4 bases clipped from V and 10 bases from J, the junction kept 11 bases outside the gene matches. The DNA of the CDR3 is TGTGCCAGCAGTTCACCGAACACAGGGGGCGGAGAGCAGTTCTTC. Translation: CASSSPNTGGGEQFF.

CDR3 in amino acids: CASGITEAFF. CDR3 coding DNA: TGTGCCAGCGGCATAACCGAAGCTTTCTTT. The chain joins TRBV12-3 or TRBV12-4 to TRBJ1-1; D not certain. Trimming stripped 8 bases from V and 8 bases from J, with 9 bases between. The CDR3 loop spans 10 amino acids.

This clonotype was seen only once. The J gene is TRBJ2-1, the V gene TRBV27, with 10 bases that match TRBD2. Germline CDR1 MNHEY, CDR2 SMNVEV (reference sequence). With 2 bases clipped from V and 8 bases from J, the junction kept 9 bases outside the gene matches. This CDR3 has 16 residues. The CDR3, as DNA: TGTGCCAGCAGTTTAAGACCGACTAGCGGGTTCTATGAGCAGTTCTTC. Translated: CASSLRPTSGFYEQFF.

This clonotype was seen a few times. The chain carries TRBV28 and TRBJ2-1; the match to TRBD2 covers 11 bases. Losses at the gene ends were 10 bases for V and 7 bases for J; bases not matched to a gene: 21. CDR1 is MDHEN and CDR2 is SYDVKM in the germline V gene. CDR3 size: 18 residues. The CDR3 here is CATRGTSGIGAGENEQFF. CDR3 coding DNA: TGTGCCACACGCGGGACTAGCGGAATCGGGGCCGGGGAGAATGAGCAGTTCTTC. The full variable domain, rest sourced from reference TRBV28 and TRBJ2-1, is DVKVTQSSRYLVKRTGEKVFLECVQDMDHENMFWYRQDPGLGLRLIYFSYDVKMKEKGDIPEGYSVSREKKERFSLILESASTNQTSMYLCATRGTSGIGAGENEQFFGPGTRLTVL.

V is TRBV12-3 or TRBV12-4 and J is TRBJ1-3; D unresolved. Trimming pared 7 bases from V and 0 bases from J, leaving 13 bases between. The CDR3 loop spans 15 amino acids. This chain's CDR3 is CASTLDGGSGNTIYF. In DNA form, the CDR3 reads TGTGCCAGCACCCTGGACGGAGGCTCTGGAAACACCATATATTTT.

The rearrangement joins TRBV5-1 to TRBJ2-1; 13 bases agree with TRBD2. The germline gives CDR1 SGHRS, CDR2 YFSETQ. V was pared by 4 bases and J by 0 bases, with 4 bases of the junction left unmatched. This CDR3 has 17 residues. CDR3 sequence (DNA): TGCGCCAGCAGCGGGGGACTAGCGGGGAGCTCCTACAATGAGCAGTTCTTC. This codes for CASSGGLAGSSYNEQFF.

The CDR3: CSGRGGNTGELFF. CDR3 nucleotides: TGCAGTGGACGGGGGGGAAACACCGGGGAGCTGTTTTTT. V usage is TRBV20-1 and J usage is TRBJ2-2, with TRBD2 matching over 8 bases. The germline V gene has CDR1 DFQATT and CDR2 SNEGSKA (reference sequence). This CDR3 has 13 amino acids. V shed 7 bases and J 2 bases; nucleotides not matched to a gene: 3.

This clonotype was seen more than once but under ten times. The genes are TRBV11-2 and TRBJ2-5; 11 bases fit TRBD1. The CDR3 extends over 16 amino acids. V shed 3 bases, J shed 5 bases, and the junction held 8 bases outside the gene matches. Germline V gene lookup returns CDR1 SGHAT and CDR2 FQNNGV. The CDR3 coding sequence is TGTGCCAGCAGCTTTTATCGGACAGGGGGCACGGAGACCCAGTACTTC. Encoded protein: CASSFYRTGGTETQYF.

The sample holds a few counts of this clonotype. The chain carries TRBV6-1 and TRBJ1-4, with 8 bases identical to TRBD1. CDR1 and CDR2 from the germline V gene are MNHNS and SASEGT. The CDR3 spans 13 residues. Trimming at V came to 3 bases and at J to 10 bases, leaving 4 bases not matched to a gene. CDR3 bases: TGTGCCAGCAGTGAGGACAGGGTGGGAAAACTGTTTTTT. Its protein is CASSEDRVGKLFF.

This clonotype was detected only a few times. The rearrangement links TRBV20-1 to TRBJ2-3, with TRBD2 matching over 13 bases. Germline V lookup: CDR1 DFQATT, CDR2 SNEGSKA (reference sequence). The CDR3 runs 14 residues. The ends lost 5 bases at V and 7 bases at J; junction bases unmatched: 6. CDR3 residues: CSAVLAGGPNTQYF. CDR3 bases: TGCAGTGCTGTACTAGCGGGGGGGCCGAATACGCAGTATTTT.

V is TRBV4-1 and J is TRBJ2-3; D is undetermined. Trimming removed 2 bases at V and 5 bases at J, with 5 bases between. The CDR3 runs 12 residues. Germline CDR1 reads MGHRA; CDR2 reads YSYEKL. CDR3 protein: CASSQRLDTQYF. Here the CDR3 DNA reads TGCGCCAGCAGCCAACGTTTAGATACGCAGTATTTT.

This sequence joins TRBV29-1 and TRBJ1-5; D gene uncertain. The germline gives CDR1 SQVTM, CDR2 ANQGSEA. This CDR3 has 12 amino acids. Trimming removed 4 bases at V and 5 bases at J, with 9 bases between. The CDR3 loop reads CSVVGGDQPQHF. The CDR3 DNA sequence: TGCAGCGTTGTCGGTGGGGATCAGCCCCAGCATTTT.

This clonotype has only a few counts. V usage is TRBV12-3 or TRBV12-4 and J usage is TRBJ1-1; TRBD1 matches at 7 bases. CDR3 length equals 15 residues. Trimming at V came to 8 bases and at J to 1 base, leaving 10 bases not matched to a gene. The CDR3 region has the DNA TGTGCCAGCTCCAGGGGGGGACGCGGGAACACTGAAGCTTTCTTT. This translates into CASSRGGRGNTEAFF.

The V gene is TRBV5-1, the J gene TRBJ2-1, with D hard to call. The CDR3 sequence is 11 residues long. V was trimmed by 5 bases and J by 7 bases, leaving 7 bases between them. CDR1 is SGHRS and CDR2 is YFSETQ in the germline V gene. CDR3 sequence (DNA): TGCGCCAGCAGTCAGATGAATGAGCAGTTCTTC. Protein: CASSQMNEQFF.

This clonotype was counted ten times or more. V is TRBV3-1 and J is TRBJ2-2; 9 nucleotides match TRBD1. CDR1 is LGHDT and CDR2 is YNNKEL in the germline V gene (reference sequence). The CDR3 loop spans 16 amino acids. V trimming: 4 bases; J trimming: 3 bases; junction bases outside the gene matches: 6. The CDR3: CASSLGTGRDTGELFF. CDR3 sequence (DNA): TGTGCCAGCAGCCTCGGGACAGGGCGGGACACCGGGGAGCTGTTTTTT.

This sequence joins TRBV6-2 or TRBV6-3 and TRBJ2-1; D is undetermined. V dropped 4 bases and J dropped 0 bases, with 7 bases sitting between them. The CDR3 covers 14 residues. CDR1 and CDR2 from the germline V gene are MNHEY and SVGEGT. The CDR3: CASSLVLSYNEQFF. For the CDR3, the DNA is TGTGCCAGCAGTTTAGTACTCTCCTACAATGAGCAGTTCTTC.

At least ten counts were recorded for this clonotype. CDR3 DNA: TGTGCCAGCAGTTTAAGGGGGGGCTATGGCTACACCTTC. Amino acids: CASSLRGGYGYTF. This chain connects TRBV12-3 or TRBV12-4 to TRBJ1-2; TRBD1 is a possible D gene (6 bases). V gave up 2 bases and J gave up 4 bases, with 8 bases separating them. The CDR3 has 13 amino acids.